Below are 6 T cell receptor beta chains sequenced from a single sample in a study of high-grade serous ovarian cancer treatment subgroups. Tumor tissue was taken before any definitive surgery or chemotherapy was given. The method was immunoSEQ multiplex PCR; TCRdb's version includes in-frame clones alone and lacks a portion of them. This sample has 7,500 or so clones, with 65% to 80% found just once. The sequencing input was tumor tissue. Source of these receptors: a human donor with high-grade serous ovarian cancer.

V and J are TRBV25-1 and TRBJ2-1; tentatively, D is TRBD2 (5 bases). The V gene lost 4 bases and the J gene lost 6 bases, with 10 bases spanning the gap. Germline-derived CDR1 and CDR2 are MGHDK and SYGVNS. CDR3 length equals 13 residues. DNA for the CDR3: TGTGCCAGCAGTGTGGGAGCACTCAATGAGCAGTTCTTC. Translating gives CASSVGALNEQFF.

The chain joins TRBV12-5 to TRBJ2-5; D gene ambiguous. The V and J ends lost 6 bases and 6 bases respectively, with 11 bases between them. The CDR3 loop spans 12 amino acids. Germline loops: CDR1 LGHNT, CDR2 FRNRAP. CDR3 nucleotides: TGTGCTAGTGGCCCGGATTTCAAGACCCAGTACTTC. Protein: CASGPDFKTQYF.

As DNA, the CDR3 is TGTGCCAGCAGCCAAGATTGGGGGCCTAGCCACGTCCTGACTTTC. It encodes CASSQDWGPSHVLTF. The rearrangement uses TRBV14 and TRBJ2-6; weak D call: TRBD1 (6 bases). Trimming pared 0 bases from V and 11 bases from J, leaving 14 bases between. The CDR3 has 15 amino acids. Germline lookup yields CDR1 SGHDN and CDR2 FVKESK.

The V gene is TRBV7-3, the J gene TRBJ1-1; D is perhaps TRBD1 (6 bases). V was pared by 5 bases and J by 1 base, with 14 bases between. CDR3 length: 15 residues. CDR1 and CDR2 (germline): SGHTA, FQGTGA. CDR3 region: CASSLNREGNTEAFF. For the CDR3, the DNA is TGTGCCAGCAGCCTTAACAGGGAAGGGAACACTGAAGCTTTCTTT.

The rearrangement uses TRBV7-3 and TRBJ2-2; the match to TRBD2 covers 7 bases. Germline CDR1 SGHTA, CDR2 FQGTGA. The CDR3 is made up of 14 amino acids. Trimming at V came to 6 bases and at J to 4 bases, leaving 5 bases not matched to a gene. In DNA form, the CDR3 reads TGTGCCAGCAGGTTGAGGGAGGGCACCGGGGAGCTGTTTTTT. Its protein product is CASRLREGTGELFF.

The sample holds a few counts of this clone. This chain joins TRBV19 and TRBJ1-5; 8 bases are shared with TRBD1. This CDR3 is built from 15 residues. Germline values: CDR1 LNHDA, CDR2 SQIVND (reference sequence). V was pared by 2 bases and J by 5 bases, with 5 bases of the junction left unmatched. The CDR3 sequence is CASSILNRGDQPQHF. In DNA form, the CDR3 reads TGTGCCAGTAGTATACTTAACAGGGGGGATCAGCCCCAGCATTTT.